A single sample is the source of the 32 T cell receptor beta chains below, sequenced in a study of molecular identifiers for immune sequencing clone quantification. In TCRdb, the PCR reads were re-called with MiXCR into one record per CDR3 protein. The data hold hundreds of thousands of distinct CDR3 sequences, with approximately 20% observed a single time. Material for sequencing was naive CD8+ T cells from blood, with Jurkat cell RNA spiked in. Subset: FACS-sorted CD8+CD4-CCR7+CD45RA+ naive T cells. These receptors were collected from a human donor in good health. Some libraries in this study had Jurkat cell RNA spiked in.

In this sample, this clonotype turned up many times. The chain has TRBV6-1 and TRBJ2-7; D uncertain. The germline CDR1 and CDR2 sequences are MNHNS and SASEGT. The CDR3 contains 13 residues. V lost 6 bases, J lost 3 bases, and 12 bases lay in between. The CDR3 spells CASSEDPNYEQYF. The CDR3 bases are TGTGCCAGCAGCGAGGACCCGAACTACGAGCAGTACTTC.

This clonotype was counted between two and nine times. A much bigger clone sits one base away, suggesting this may be a read error. J is TRBJ2-7 and V is TRBV29-1; no firm D call. The DNA end is a closer match to TRBJ2-1, so the J assignment may be wrong. This CDR3 is 11 amino acids long. Per germline, CDR1 SQVTM and CDR2 ANQGSEA. The CDR3 reads CSGFMGYEQFF. The CDR3 coding sequence is TGCAGCGGGTTTATGGGGTACGAGCAGTTCTTC.

This clonotype showed up many times. The rearrangement links TRBV7-9 to TRBJ2-7; D is unresolved. This CDR3 spans 15 amino acids. Germline CDR1 and CDR2: SEHNR and FQNEAQ (reference sequence). Trimming pared 1 base from V and 0 bases from J, leaving 10 bases between. The CDR3 is CASSLVGGTSYEQYF. DNA of the CDR3: TGTGCCAGCAGCTTAGTTGGCGGTACCTCCTACGAGCAGTACTTC.

This clonotype occurred many times. The genes are TRBV6-5 and TRBJ2-7; D possibly uses TRBD1 or TRBD2 (5 bases each). With 7 bases removed from V and 5 bases from J, the gap between germline ends came to 9 bases. Looked up from germline, CDR1 is MNHEY and CDR2 is SVGAGI. The CDR3 contains 11 residues. The CDR3 protein is CASTWGNEQYF. Written as DNA, the CDR3 is TGTGCCAGCACATGGGGGAACGAGCAGTACTTC.

The table lists this clonotype with a few counts. The rearrangement uses TRBV4-3 and TRBJ1-1, with a possible D match to TRBD1 (6 bases). The CDR3 has 14 amino acids. Germline lookup yields CDR1 LGHNA and CDR2 YSLEER. V lost 1 base to trimming and J lost 10 bases, with 16 bases between them. The chain's CDR3 is CASSQVGGGGGAFF. CDR3 DNA: TGCGCCAGCAGCCAAGTGGGCGGGGGAGGGGGAGCTTTCTTT.

On this clonotype: It may be a read error: a sequence one base away is much more abundant. The chain has TRBV5-3 and TRBJ2-7; no firm D call. TRBV5-3 is filed as an ORF, its function uncertain. V lost 8 bases, J lost 4 bases, and 13 bases lay in between. This CDR3 spans 12 amino acids. For the CDR3, the DNA is TGTGCCAGCGGTTACGATGCTTACGAGCAGTACTTC. This gives the protein CASGYDAYEQYF.

This clonotype was seen repeatedly, ten times or more. This chain joins TRBV12-5 and TRBJ1-1; D may be TRBD1 (6 bases). From germline, CDR1 is LGHNT and CDR2 FRNRAP. V lost 3 bases and J 4 bases, leaving 9 bases between the germline ends. The CDR3 runs to 13 residues. CDR3 in amino acids: CASGLEGGTEAFF. CDR3 nucleotide sequence: TGTGCTAGTGGTTTAGAGGGGGGCACTGAAGCTTTCTTT.

Ten or more counts support this clonotype. The chain couples TRBV20-1 to TRBJ2-7; 8 bases map to TRBD2. V lost 7 bases to trimming and J lost 2 bases; unmatched junction nucleotides: 4. This CDR3 has 12 residues. Per the germline V gene, CDR1 is DFQATT and CDR2 is SNEGSKA (reference sequence). CDR3 sequence: CSVGTSPYEQYF. The CDR3, as DNA: TGCAGTGTGGGGACTAGTCCCTACGAGCAGTACTTC.

Worth noting for this clonotype: One base away lies a much larger clone, so this may be a sequencing read error. The CDR3 carries no conserved terminal phenylalanine or tryptophan, so it likely arises from a read error. This chain links TRBV7-2 with TRBJ1-1; D is perhaps TRBD1 (6 bases). CDR1 and CDR2 from the germline V gene are SGHTA and FQGNSA. V was pared by 4 bases and J by 0 bases, with 15 bases between. This CDR3 is 16 amino acids long. The CDR3 loop reads CASSSTGSGVNTEAFS. The CDR3 DNA is TGTGCCAGCAGCTCAACAGGGTCGGGCGTGAACACTGAAGCTTTCTCT.

At least ten counts were recorded for this clonotype. The rearrangement links TRBV20-1 to TRBJ1-1; TRBD1 might be the D (5 bases). This CDR3 spans 12 amino acids. Trimming pared 8 bases from V and 0 bases from J, leaving 10 bases between. Germline-derived CDR1 and CDR2 are DFQATT and SNEGSKA (reference sequence). In DNA, the CDR3 is TGCAGTACGACAGAGATGAACACTGAAGCTTTCTTT. Its translation: CSTTEMNTEAFF.

Concerning this clonotype itself: Possible read error: a much larger clone is one base away. J is TRBJ2-5 and V is TRBV12-3 or TRBV12-4, with TRBD2 as a possible D gene (7 bases). The CDR3 loop spans 15 amino acids. CDR3 bases: TGTACCAGCAGTTTAGCGCGGGGGCACCAAGAGACCCAGTACTTC. Amino acid sequence: CTSSLARGHQETQYF.

Only a few counts were recorded for this clonotype. The chain links TRBV2 to TRBJ2-1, with D unclear. Trimming removed 7 bases from V and 0 bases from J, with 10 bases in between. The CDR3 sequence is 14 residues long. Germline CDR1 and CDR2: SNHLY and FYNNEI. CDR3 in DNA: TGTGCCAGCACCGATTTAAGCTCCTACAATGAGCAGTTCTTC. It translates to CASTDLSSYNEQFF. The full variable domain, rest sourced from reference TRBV2 and TRBJ2-1, is EPEVTQTPSHQVTQMGQEVILRCVPISNHLYFYWYRQILGQKVEFLVSFYNNEISEKSEIFDDQFSVERPDGSNFTLKIRSTKLEDSAMYFCASTDLSSYNEQFFGPGTRLTVL.

This clonotype has only one observation. A much larger clone lies a single base off, so this may be a read error. The chain uses TRBV7-6 and TRBJ2-5, with 12 bases identical to TRBD2. Germline CDR1 and CDR2: SGHVS and FNYEAQ. The CDR3 loop spans 16 amino acids. The CDR3: CASSLGLAGVEEAQYF. CDR3 nucleotide sequence: TGTGCCAGCAGCTTAGGACTAGCGGGAGTTGAAGAGGCCCAGTACTTC.

This clonotype was seen a handful of times. This sequence joins TRBV4-1 and TRBJ2-1; tentative D call: TRBD1 (6 bases). V gave up 2 bases and J gave up 9 bases, with 8 bases separating them. CDR3 size: 12 residues. Germline CDR1 reads MGHRA; CDR2 reads YSYEKL. The CDR3 is CASSQTGLEQFF. The CDR3 region has the DNA TGCGCCAGCAGCCAAACAGGGCTTGAGCAGTTCTTC.

This clonotype was picked up many times. The chain couples TRBV7-9 to TRBJ2-7; D is tentatively TRBD1 or TRBD2 (5 bases each). The CDR3 consists of 14 residues. CDR1 and CDR2 from the germline V gene are SEHNR and FQNEAQ (reference sequence). V was trimmed by 8 bases and J by 6 bases, leaving 20 bases between them. This CDR3 is CASVSGIRGSEQYF. The CDR3 region has the DNA TGTGCCAGCGTATCGGGGATAAGGGGAAGCGAGCAGTACTTC.

A few counts support this clonotype. The chain joins TRBV9 to TRBJ2-5; possible D gene TRBD1, 5 bases. V lost 3 bases to trimming and J lost 1 base, with 10 bases between them. The CDR3 extends over 14 amino acids. CDR1 is SGDLS, CDR2 YYNGEE, per germline. The DNA for the CDR3 is TGTGCCAGCAGCGCCTCAGGGTTCCAAGAGACCCAGTACTTC. It specifies CASSASGFQETQYF.

This clonotype occurred many times. The chain links TRBV4-1 to TRBJ1-5; no definite D call. The CDR3 extends over 15 amino acids. Germline V CDR1 and CDR2: MGHRA, YSYEKL. V was cut by 4 bases and J by 4 bases, with 14 bases left in between. CDR3: CASSPVAGGNQPQHF. CDR3 nucleotides: TGCGCCAGCAGCCCTGTGGCAGGCGGGAATCAGCCCCAGCATTTT.

As concerns this clonotype: A much bigger clone sits one base away, suggesting this may be a read error. The chain joins TRBV6-2 or TRBV6-3 to TRBJ2-3, with D perhaps given as TRBD1 or TRBD2 (6 bases each). Germline CDR1 MNHEY, CDR2 SVGEGT. This CDR3 is 15 amino acids long. The V gene lost 6 bases and the J gene lost 6 bases, with 19 bases spanning the gap. The CDR3 loop is CASSYLAEGVDTQYF. CDR3 DNA: TGTGCCAGCAGCTACCTGGCGGAGGGGGTTGATACGCAGTATTTT.

This clonotype turned up a few times. The chain has TRBV19 and TRBJ2-2; D gene ambiguous. CDR3 length: 14 amino acids. The V end lost 6 bases, the J end lost 0 bases, and 8 bases lay between the germline ends. Per the germline V gene, CDR1 is LNHDA and CDR2 is SQIVND (reference sequence). The DNA for the CDR3 is TGTGCCAGTAGGATCTGGGCGAACACCGGGGAGCTGTTTTTT. It is translated as CASRIWANTGELFF.

Many counts were recorded for this clonotype. The chain couples TRBV25-1 to TRBJ2-1, with D possibly matching TRBD1 (5 bases). This CDR3 comprises 15 residues. V lost 3 bases and J 4 bases, leaving 13 bases between the germline ends. The germline gives CDR1 MGHDK, CDR2 SYGVNS. The DNA of the CDR3 is TGTGCCAGCAGTGACCCTGACAGAATATACAATGAGCAGTTCTTC. This sequence encodes CASSDPDRIYNEQFF.

This clonotype was observed at least ten times. The chain has TRBV7-9 and TRBJ1-1; no clear D gene. Germline assignment: CDR1 SEHNR and CDR2 FQNEAQ (reference sequence). The CDR3 runs to 15 residues. The V end was cut by 3 bases, the J end by 5 bases, with 16 bases between. In DNA, the CDR3 is TGTGCCAGCAGCTTGGTAGACCCCCCGGATACTGAAGCTTTCTTT. It yields the protein CASSLVDPPDTEAFF.

This clonotype has only a few counts. This may come from a read error, since a much larger clone is one base off. The chain uses TRBV7-9 and TRBJ2-3; 11 bases line up with TRBD2. The germline CDR1 and CDR2 sequences are SEHNR and FQNEAQ (reference sequence). The CDR3 contains 17 residues. DNA for the CDR3: TGTGCCGGCAGCCCAAACTGGACTAGCGGGTTCACAGATACGCAGTATTTT. Its protein is CAGSPNWTSGFTDTQYF.

This clonotype was seen repeatedly, ten times or more. The chain couples TRBV5-6 to TRBJ2-3, with D uncertain. Per germline, CDR1 SGHDT and CDR2 YYEEEE. V was cut by 1 base and J by 6 bases, with 12 bases left in between. CDR3 size: 14 residues. CDR3 sequence (DNA): TGTGCCAGCAGCTTGTCCGAGGCCGTGGATACGCAGTATTTT. As protein: CASSLSEAVDTQYF.

The J gene is TRBJ2-2, the V gene TRBV6-5, with D perhaps matching TRBD1 (6 bases). Trimming removed 2 bases at V and 3 bases at J, with 19 bases between. The CDR3 contains 18 residues. CDR1 MNHEY and CDR2 SVGAGI come from the germline V gene. The CDR3 coding sequence is TGTGCCAGCAGTTACCCGAATGGGGGCGAAAGCGACACCGGGGAGCTGTTTTTT. It specifies CASSYPNGGESDTGELFF.

Worth noting for this clonotype: The germline gene is not matched at one end of the junction; a read error may be the cause. The V call is TRBV13, the J call TRBJ2-7, with D unclear. CDR3 size: 15 residues. Germline loops: CDR1 PRHDT, CDR2 FYEKMQ (reference sequence). CDR3 protein: CAGSSSRAGFGEQYF. The CDR3 DNA is TGTGCCGGCAGCTCCTCCCGGGCCGGGTTCGGCGAGCAGTACTTC. The full variable domain, completed using reference TRBV13 and TRBJ2-7, is AAGVIQSPRHLIKEKRETATLKCYPIPRHDTVYWYQQGPGQDPQFLISFYEKMQSDKGSIPDRFSAQQFSDYHSELNMSSLELGDSALYFCAGSSSRAGFGEQYFGPGTRLTVT.

In this sample, this clonotype turned up many times. The rearrangement links TRBV10-3 to TRBJ2-4; possibly TRBD1 for D (5 bases). Germline V gene lookup returns CDR1 ENHRY and CDR2 SYGVKD. Trimming took off 0 bases at V and 1 base at J, with 10 bases between the two ends. The CDR3 has 16 residues. The CDR3 sequence is CAISESLDTAKNIQYF. DNA of the CDR3: TGTGCCATCAGTGAGTCCTTGGACACTGCCAAAAACATTCAGTACTTC.

This clonotype occurred many times. V gene TRBV12-3 or TRBV12-4 combines with J gene TRBJ2-3; 12 bases map to TRBD2. The V and J ends lost 2 bases and 2 bases, in that order; junction bases with no gene match: 5. The CDR3 has 17 residues. CDR3 bases: TGTGCCAGCAGTTTATTCCTAGCGGGGGGGCTCACAGATACGCAGTATTTT. Its protein product is CASSLFLAGGLTDTQYF.

This clonotype was observed a few times. The chain links TRBV3-1 to TRBJ2-5; TRBD1 aligns across 9 bases. The germline V gene encodes CDR1 LGHDT and CDR2 YNNKEL (reference sequence). This CDR3 is 15 amino acids long. Trimming took 6 bases from V and 5 from J; bases not matched to a gene: 10. CDR3 in DNA: TGTGCCAGCAGACGACCGGGACAGGGAGGGGAGACCCAGTACTTC. Its protein product is CASRRPGQGGETQYF.

As regards this clonotype: With a much larger clone just one base away, this may be a read error. The CDR3 sequence: CAISPQGPHSNQPQHF. The CDR3 DNA reads as TGTGCCATTTCGCCACAGGGCCCTCATAGCAATCAGCCCCAGCATTTT. This chain links TRBV10-3 with TRBJ1-5, with a weak D call TRBD1 (6 bases). There are 16 residues in the CDR3. The germline V gene encodes CDR1 ENHRY and CDR2 SYGVKD. Trimming left V 9 bases short and J 0 bases short, with 18 bases between.

This clonotype showed up many times. The genes are TRBV4-3 and TRBJ2-7, with 11 nucleotides matching TRBD2. From germline, CDR1 is LGHNA and CDR2 YSLEER. After removal of 1 base from V and 7 bases from J, the junction contained 6 bases not matched to a gene. The CDR3 loop spans 15 amino acids. This CDR3 reads CASSQGFSGGAEQYF. CDR3 sequence (DNA): TGCGCCAGCAGCCAAGGGTTTAGCGGGGGGGCAGAGCAGTACTTC.

This clonotype has a single count. A much larger clone sits a single nucleotide away, making a read error possible. The V and J genes are TRBV28 and TRBJ2-1, with a possible D match to TRBD2 (5 bases). Germline CDR1 and CDR2: MDHEN and SYDVKM. The CDR3 runs 15 residues. For the CDR3, the DNA is TGTGCCAGCACCCCGAATAGCGCCTCCTACAATGAGCAGCTCTTC. Translation gives CASTPNSASYNEQLF.

Regarding this clonotype: This may come from a read error, since a much larger clone is one base off. This chain connects TRBV5-3 to TRBJ2-5, with 11 bases that match TRBD1. TRBV5-3 carries the ORF label, with uncertain function. This CDR3 spans 15 amino acids. The V segment lost 8 bases and the J segment 6 bases; nucleotides outside the gene matches: 12. CDR3 DNA: TGTGCCAGCAGCCGAGGACAGGGGGCGCCGCAGACCCAGTACTTC. Its translation is CASSRGQGAPQTQYF.